This TCR beta chain was recorded in a study of OX40 agonist ivuxolimab in advanced cancers. Study overall: The study treated patients with ivuxolimab, an agonistic anti-OX40 (CD134) antibody. Having had anti-PD-1, anti-PD-L1 or anti-CTLA-4 therapy before was allowed, and roughly 38% had some.

Libraries were prepared by immunoSEQ multiplex PCR; TCRdb keeps only in-frame clonotypes and omits some of them. The sample shows 74,000 or so clones, roughly 90% of them seen only once. The germline gives CDR1 SGHTA, CDR2 FQGTGA. The CDR3 runs 15 residues. V trimming: 4 bases; J trimming: 9 bases; junction bases outside the gene matches: 6. The specimen was CD4+ or CD8+ T cells sorted from blood, collected in a trial of the OX40 agonist ivuxolimab. This chain connects TRBV7-3 to TRBJ2-1; TRBD2 aligns across 13 bases. This TCR derives from an adult with an advanced solid tumor such as melanoma, head and neck, liver or kidney cancer. CDR3 in amino acids: CASSWTSGRGSEQFF. The CDR3 region has the DNA TGTGCCAGCAGCTGGACTAGCGGGAGAGGGAGTGAGCAGTTCTTC.